This note documents a single TCR beta chain sequence. Vbeta (60) and Jbeta (13) primers were used in the PCR. Only in-frame clones appear in the TCRdb table, and some are missing; sequencing was by immunoSEQ multiplex PCR. This table holds around 150,000 clones, around three quarters found once. The source of the sample is a study of cytomegalovirus exposure and HLA in healthy donors. The receptor's source is a man in his forties in good health and CMV-seropositive. The specimen sequenced was PBMCs.

DNA for the CDR3: TGCGCCAGCAATCGAGGGACGAACACCGGGGAGCTGTTTTTT. It encodes CASNRGTNTGELFF. The chain carries TRBV5-1 and TRBJ2-2; a possible D gene is TRBD2 (5 bases). Germline V lookup: CDR1 SGHRS, CDR2 YFSETQ. The CDR3 runs 14 residues. The V gene lost 6 bases and the J gene lost 0 bases, with 9 bases spanning the gap.